This passage covers 27 T cell receptor beta chains from one sample sequenced in a study of T cell changes during pregnancy in multiple sclerosis. Data came from immunoSEQ multiplex PCR; TCRdb stores just in-frame clones and leaves some out. This table holds around 69,000 clones, 91% found once. Sample: CD8+ T cells from peripheral blood mononuclear cells, taken before pregnancy. These receptors were taken from a female donor with multiple sclerosis, enrolled in a pregnancy study.

The rearrangement joins TRBV15 to TRBJ1-1, with TRBD1 identical over 8 bases. With 3 bases clipped from V and 1 base from J, the junction kept 4 bases outside the gene matches. Germline assignment: CDR1 LNHNV and CDR2 YYDKDF (reference sequence). The CDR3 covers 15 residues. CDR3 nucleotides: TGTGCCACCAGCAGGGACAGGGCGAGGAACACTGAAGCTTTCTTT. This sequence encodes CATSRDRARNTEAFF.

To note about this clone: Other DNA sequences from this sample encode an identical CDR3 as well. The V call is TRBV27, the J call TRBJ1-5; D remains unclear. This CDR3 contains 13 residues. Germline CDR1 reads MNHEY; CDR2 reads SMNVEV (reference sequence). Trimming removed 1 base at V and 5 bases at J, with 6 bases between. CDR3 amino acids: CASSLLGDQPQHF. In DNA, the CDR3 is TGTGCCAGCAGTTTATTGGGAGATCAGCCCCAGCATTTT.

In DNA form, the CDR3 reads TGTGCCAGCAGCTTCGGAGAACGGCCCCAGCATTTT. This codes for CASSFGERPQHF. This sequence joins TRBV7-9 and TRBJ1-5; D uncertain. This CDR3 region has 12 residues. V was clipped by 3 bases and J by 9 bases, with 9 bases between them. Germline CDR1 is SEHNR and CDR2 is FQNEAQ (reference sequence).

The V and J genes are TRBV7-9 and TRBJ2-7; weak D call: TRBD1 (6 bases). Germline CDR1 reads SEHNR; CDR2 reads FQNEAQ (reference sequence). CDR3 size: 14 residues. The V and J ends lost 5 bases and 3 bases respectively, with 14 bases between them. The CDR3 region has the DNA TGTGCCAGCAGCCGGCGGACAGCAAACTACGAGCAGTACTTC. This translates into CASSRRTANYEQYF.

The count of this clone is one. This CDR3 is CASSQVSGDYGYTF. CDR3 bases: TGCGCCAGCAGCCAAGTTTCGGGTGACTATGGCTACACCTTC. V gene TRBV4-1 combines with J gene TRBJ1-2; no clear D gene. The CDR3 length is 14 residues. Germline V gives CDR1 MGHRA, CDR2 YSYEKL. Trimming shortened V by 1 base and J by 3 bases, and 9 bases separated the two germline ends.

The V gene is TRBV7-3, the J gene TRBJ2-3; maybe TRBD2 (5 bases). The CDR3 has 13 amino acids. V lost 5 bases and J lost 6, with 12 bases in between. Germline V gene lookup returns CDR1 SGHTA and CDR2 FQGTGA. In DNA form, the CDR3 reads TGTGCCAGCAGCCCGAGGGCCCAGGATACGCAGTATTTT. It is translated as CASSPRAQDTQYF. The whole variable domain, filled in from reference TRBV7-3 and TRBJ2-3, reads GAGVSQTPSNKVTEKGKYVELRCDPISGHTALYWYRQSLGQGPEFLIYFQGTGAADDSGLPNDRFFAVRPEGSVSTLKIQRTERGDSAVYLCASSPRAQDTQYFGPGTRLTVL.

Concerning this clone itself: Here the CDR3 omits its conserved ending phenylalanine or tryptophan, so a read error is the likely source. The DNA is omitted, as the CDR3 cannot be located on it reliably, and the CDR3 follows TCRdb's listing. The chain has TRBV12-1 and TRBJ1-1; the DNA was not used to check the table's D call, TRBD1. TRBV12-1 constitutes a pseudogene. Including both end residues, the CDR3 is 12 amino acids long. This chain's CDR3 is CASSFLGEDSPV.

The V call is TRBV6-5, the J call TRBJ2-5; D possibly corresponds to TRBD1 (5 bases). Between the trimmed V and J ends, which lost 8 bases and 5 bases, there was a span of 15 bases. The CDR3 consists of 13 residues. From germline, CDR1 is MNHEY and CDR2 SVGAGI. The DNA for the CDR3 is TGTGCCAGCGCCGGTGGGGCTGTGGAGACCCAGTACTTC. Amino acid sequence: CASAGGAVETQYF.

The rearrangement joins TRBV7-8 to TRBJ2-7; 7 nucleotides match TRBD1. Germline values: CDR1 SGHVS, CDR2 FQNEAQ. The CDR3 consists of 18 residues. V dropped 2 bases and J dropped 0; count of bases not matched to a gene: 13. This chain's CDR3 is CASSLRTSETGSSYEQYF. The CDR3 nucleotides read TGTGCCAGCAGCTTACGCACCTCTGAGACAGGGTCCTCCTACGAGCAGTACTTC.

V gene TRBV9 combines with J gene TRBJ1-3; the match to TRBD1 covers 8 bases. The trim removed 5 bases at V and 0 bases at J, leaving 4 bases unmatched. The CDR3 length is 15 residues. CDR1 and CDR2 from the germline V gene are SGDLS and YYNGEE. CDR3 DNA: TGTGCCAGCAGTGACAGGGGCAGCTCTGGAAACACCATATATTTT. This codes for CASSDRGSSGNTIYF. The entire variable domain, with the rest obtained from reference TRBV9 and TRBJ1-3, is as follows: DSGVTQTPKHLITATGQRVTLRCSPRSGDLSVYWYQQSLDQGLQFLIQYYNGEERAKGNILERFSAQQFPDLHSELNLSSLELGDSALYFCASSDRGSSGNTIYFGEGSWLTVV.

The chain is built from TRBV9 and TRBJ2-1, with 7 bases matching TRBD1. V was pared by 0 bases and J by 4 bases, with 7 bases of the junction left unmatched. Germline CDR1 reads SGDLS; CDR2 reads YYNGEE. The CDR3 is made up of 16 amino acids. The CDR3 protein is CASSVEGTAYYNEQFF. The CDR3 coding sequence is TGTGCCAGCAGCGTAGAGGGGACAGCCTATTACAATGAGCAGTTCTTC.

The chain carries TRBV11-3 and TRBJ2-1; D may be TRBD2 (7 bases). The CDR3 extends over 16 amino acids. The V end lost 5 bases, the J end lost 1 base, and 15 bases lay between the germline ends. In germline, CDR1 is SGHNT, CDR2 YENEEA. The CDR3 DNA follows: TGTGCCAGCAGCCCCTCGGGGGGCAGGTCCTACAATGAGCAGTTCTTC. It is translated as CASSPSGGRSYNEQFF.

The CDR3 coding sequence is TGCGCCAGCAGCTTGGACGGCAGCGATCTTGTGTACGAGCAGTACTTC. Protein: CASSLDGSDLVYEQYF. The V gene is TRBV5-1, the J gene TRBJ2-7; D gene ambiguous. V gave up 0 bases and J gave up 4 bases, with 17 bases separating them. The CDR3 runs to 16 residues. The V gene's germline CDR1 is SGHRS and CDR2 YFSETQ.

Only one count was recorded for this clone. The chain uses TRBV9 and TRBJ2-7, with unresolved D. Trimming took off 0 bases at V and 5 bases at J, with 12 bases between the two ends. Germline values: CDR1 SGDLS, CDR2 YYNGEE. The length of the CDR3 is 14 residues. The CDR3 DNA reads as TGTGCCAGCAGCGTAGGATCCATTCAGGACGAGCAGTACTTC. Translation gives CASSVGSIQDEQYF.

In nucleotides, the CDR3 is TGTGCCAGTAGTATAGACCTAGGGACATTGGAAGCTTTCTTT. Protein sequence: CASSIDLGTLEAFF. The chain is built from TRBV19 and TRBJ1-1; tentative D call: TRBD1 (6 bases). The CDR3 spans 14 residues. Germline assignment: CDR1 LNHDA and CDR2 SQIVND (reference sequence). V was cut by 0 bases and J by 8 bases, with 13 bases left in between. The whole variable domain, filled in from reference TRBV19 and TRBJ1-1, reads DGGITQSPKYLFRKEGQNVTLSCEQNLNHDAMYWYRQDPGQGLRLIYYSQIVNDFQKGDIAEGYSVSREKKESFPLTVTSAQKNPTAFYLCASSIDLGTLEAFFGQGTRLTVV.

The rearrangement links TRBV14 to TRBJ2-3; maybe TRBD2 (5 bases). Trimming stripped 3 bases from V and 0 bases from J, with 10 bases between. The CDR3 is made up of 15 amino acids. Per germline, CDR1 SGHDN and CDR2 FVKESK. The CDR3 here is CASSQGWTSTDTQYF. CDR3 nucleotides: TGTGCCAGCAGCCAGGGCTGGACTAGCACAGATACGCAGTATTTT.

The chain combines TRBV5-1 with TRBJ2-7; the D gene is possibly TRBD1 (5 bases). V lost 2 bases to trimming and J lost 4 bases, with 7 bases between them. Germline loops: CDR1 SGHRS, CDR2 YFSETQ. The length of the CDR3 is 12 residues. The CDR3: CASSFDSYEQYF. The CDR3 DNA sequence: TGCGCCAGCAGCTTTGACAGTTACGAGCAGTACTTC. Full variable domain (outside the CDR3, taken from reference TRBV5-1 and TRBJ2-7): KAGVTQTPRYLIKTRGQQVTLSCSPISGHRSVSWYQQTPGQGLQFLFEYFSETQRNKGNFPGRFSGRQFSNSRSEMNVSTLELGDSALYLCASSFDSYEQYFGPGTRLTVT.

The rearrangement joins TRBV27 to TRBJ2-1; D is unclear. V gave up 5 bases and J gave up 4 bases, with 12 bases separating them. The CDR3 is made up of 14 amino acids. Germline values: CDR1 MNHEY, CDR2 SMNVEV (reference sequence). The CDR3 is CASSESSPYNEQFF. The CDR3 DNA sequence: TGTGCCAGCAGTGAGTCCTCGCCTTACAATGAGCAGTTCTTC.

This CDR3 reads CSVEKIGTGVSYEQYF. In DNA, the CDR3 is TGCAGCGTTGAAAAAATTGGGACAGGGGTCTCCTACGAGCAGTACTTC. The chain combines TRBV29-1 with TRBJ2-7; 10 bases are shared with TRBD1. Losses at the gene ends were 2 bases for V and 0 bases for J; bases not matched to a gene: 7. This CDR3 region has 16 residues. Germline values: CDR1 SQVTM, CDR2 ANQGSEA.

V is TRBV2 and J is TRBJ1-2, with D uncertain. The CDR3 loop spans 16 amino acids. Germline lookup yields CDR1 SNHLY and CDR2 FYNNEI. Trimming pared 1 base from V and 8 bases from J, leaving 20 bases between. The CDR3 loop reads CASSEEAGLRFEGYTF. The CDR3 nucleotides read TGTGCCAGCAGTGAAGAAGCCGGACTGAGGTTCGAGGGCTACACCTTC.

This chain connects TRBV19 to TRBJ1-1, with 8 bases aligning to TRBD1. Germline V lookup: CDR1 LNHDA, CDR2 SQIVND (reference sequence). CDR3 length equals 18 residues. The trim removed 5 bases at V and 5 bases at J, leaving 19 bases unmatched. CDR3 sequence reads: CASSLVTGDLPRTTEAFF. CDR3 nucleotide sequence: TGTGCCAGTAGTTTAGTGACAGGGGACTTACCCCGAACAACTGAAGCTTTCTTT.

On this clone: Other DNA sequences of this sample code for an identical CDR3. This rearrangement joins TRBV9 to TRBJ2-7, with a tentative D call TRBD1 (6 bases). CDR3 size: 14 residues. Germline V gene sequence: CDR1 SGDLS, CDR2 YYNGEE. V shed 0 bases and J shed 2 bases, with 9 bases lying between them. CDR3 DNA sequence: TGTGCCAGCAGCGTAGAGGGGGTACCCTACGAGCAGTACTTC. Translated, it gives CASSVEGVPYEQYF.

The CDR3 coding sequence is TGTGCCAGTAGTATGAGAGATACGCAGTATTTT. As protein: CASSMRDTQYF. The chain is built from TRBV19 and TRBJ2-3; D uncertain. The CDR3 runs 11 residues. With 3 bases removed from V and 5 bases from J, the gap between germline ends came to 3 bases. Germline lookup yields CDR1 LNHDA and CDR2 SQIVND (reference sequence).

The V call is TRBV2, the J call TRBJ1-6, with 7 bases lining up with TRBD1. There are 14 residues in the CDR3. V was clipped by 5 bases and J by 7 bases; unmatched bases: 5. Germline CDR1 reads SNHLY; CDR2 reads FYNNEI. The CDR3 region is CASSQGGINSPLHF. CDR3 coding DNA: TGTGCCAGCAGTCAGGGGGGCATAAATTCACCCCTCCACTTT.

The chain recombines TRBV14 with TRBJ2-3, with TRBD1 as a possible D gene (6 bases). Germline CDR1 and CDR2: SGHDN and FVKESK. V was cut by 5 bases and J by 7 bases, with 19 bases left in between. The CDR3 loop spans 15 amino acids. CDR3 in DNA: TGTGCCAGCAGCGCCCCCGGGACAACCGGGCATACGCAGTATTTT. It is translated as CASSAPGTTGHTQYF.

This clone was detected once. This rearrangement joins TRBV9 to TRBJ1-2; 10 bases map to TRBD1. This CDR3 has 16 amino acids. The junction had 6 bases not matched to a gene; V was cut back by 1 base and J by 3 bases. CDR1 SGDLS and CDR2 YYNGEE come from the germline V gene. CDR3 loop: CASSVQGTGEDYGYTF. The CDR3 nucleotides are TGTGCCAGCAGCGTACAAGGGACAGGGGAAGACTATGGCTACACCTTC.

This sequence joins TRBV9 and TRBJ2-3; 8 positions match TRBD2. CDR3 length: 17 residues. Unmatched junction bases numbered 10, after V lost 4 bases and J lost 0 bases. CDR1 and CDR2 (germline): SGDLS, YYNGEE. The CDR3 reads CASSSPRAGGSTDTQYF. The CDR3 DNA follows: TGTGCCAGCAGCTCCCCGCGGGCGGGGGGTAGCACAGATACGCAGTATTTT.